These 13 T cell receptor beta chains were sequenced from one sample in a study of T cells in women clearing cervical HPV infection. Sequencing was performed with immunoSEQ multiplex PCR; in TCRdb, only in-frame clones are kept and a portion is missing. This sample's clone table lists roughly 20,000 clones. What was sequenced was blood buffy coat. The receptors shown here come from a woman aged 18-70 years with a cervical HPV16 infection that either progressed to CIN3+ or cleared (not recorded which).

A note on this clone: Read data end 3 residues before the CDR3 end; the end is taken from the germline J gene. This chain joins TRBV18 and TRBJ1-3; TRBD1 is a possible D gene (6 bases). V was shortened by 4 bases and J by 1 base, with 8 bases between the two germline ends. Germline CDR1 and CDR2: KGHSH and LQKENI. The CDR3 loop spans 14 amino acids. This CDR3 is CASSQGDSGNTIYF. The sequenced CDR3 bases are TGTGCCAGCTCACAGGGGGATTCTGGAAACACC.

As to this clone: The read gets to within 3 residues of the CDR3 end, and the germline J gene fills in the rest. The chain couples TRBV9 to TRBJ1-2, with TRBD1 matching over 7 bases. This CDR3 is 14 amino acids long. V trimming: 0 bases; J trimming: 3 bases; junction bases outside the gene matches: 2. The V gene's germline CDR1 is SGDLS and CDR2 YYNGEE. The CDR3 loop reads CASSVGGQDYGYTF. The CDR3 bases that were read are TGTGCCAGCAGCGTAGGTGGACAGGACTATGGC.

Turning to this clone: The read gets to within 3 residues of the CDR3 end, and the germline J gene fills in the rest. The chain couples TRBV7-6 to TRBJ2-3; the match to TRBD2 covers 9 bases. CDR1 SGHVS and CDR2 FNYEAQ come from the germline V gene. The CDR3 is 17 amino acids. V lost 5 bases to trimming and J lost 5 bases; unmatched junction nucleotides: 14. The CDR3 sequence is CASSPGSGGGAGDTQYF. The sequenced CDR3 bases are TGTGCCAGCAGCCCCGGCAGCGGCGGGGGGGCCGGAGATACG.

To note about this clone: Read coverage stops 3 residues before the CDR3 terminus; the germline J gene supplies the remainder. V and J are TRBV5-4 and TRBJ2-5; TRBD1 matches at 7 bases. Germline V lookup: CDR1 SGHNT, CDR2 YYREEE (reference sequence). Germline trimming cut 4 bases from V and 1 base from J; bases unmatched to any gene: 7. The CDR3 is made up of 15 amino acids. The CDR3 sequence is CASSPTGTPQETQYF. CDR3 DNA, as far as it was read: TGTGCCAGCAGCCCGACAGGGACCCCCCAAGAGACC.

Points on this clone: The DNA ends 3 residues before the CDR3 does, and the rest of the CDR3 is filled in from the germline J gene. The chain couples TRBV2 to TRBJ2-3; 9 bases map to TRBD2. Germline CDR1 SNHLY, CDR2 FYNNEI. J was trimmed by 1 base and V by 10 bases; bases with no gene match: 3. The CDR3 consists of 13 residues. CDR3 sequence reads: CATPSGGTDTQYF. The CDR3 DNA, read in part, is TGTGCCACCCCTAGCGGGGGCACAGATACG.

Notes on this clone: The DNA ends 3 residues before the CDR3 does, and the rest of the CDR3 is filled in from the germline J gene. The chain is built from TRBV7-9 and TRBJ1-1, with D possibly TRBD1 on 5 matching bases. The CDR3 has 11 residues. The germline CDR1 and CDR2 sequences are SEHNR and FQNEAQ (reference sequence). The ends were cut back, 6 bases at V and 7 bases at J, with 9 bases in the middle. The sequenced CDR3 bases are TGTGCCAGCAGGGACGACAGTGAA. Protein product: CASRDDSE. The entire CDR3 is CASRDDSEAFF.

To note about this clone: The read finishes 3 residues shy of the CDR3 end, and the germline J gene is used to complete it. This chain joins TRBV30 and TRBJ2-7; 12 nucleotides match TRBD2. Trimming at V came to 8 bases and at J to 4 bases, leaving 9 bases not matched to a gene. Germline CDR1 is GTSNPN and CDR2 is SVGIG (reference sequence). The CDR3 has 14 residues. CDR3 DNA, as far as it was read: TGTGCCGGCGGGGCTAGCGGGGGGGTGTACGAG. This encodes CAGGASGGVYE. In full, the CDR3 is CAGGASGGVYEQYF.

As concerns this clone: The read terminates 3 residues before the CDR3 end, so the remaining end is supplied by the germline J gene. The chain carries TRBV2 and TRBJ1-1; maybe TRBD1 (6 bases). V lost 4 bases, J lost 4 bases, and 13 bases lay in between. From germline, CDR1 is SNHLY and CDR2 FYNNEI. The CDR3 has 14 residues. The CDR3 DNA, read in part, is TGTGCCAGCAGTGTCGGCAGGGGAGGCACTGAA. This codes for CASSVGRGGTE. The full CDR3 protein reads CASSVGRGGTEAFF. Full variable domain (missing parts from reference TRBV2 and TRBJ1-1): EPEVTQTPSHQVTQMGQEVILRCVPISNHLYFYWYRQILGQKVEFLVSFYNNEISEKSEIFDDQFSVERPDGSNFTLKIRSTKLEDSAMYFCASSVGRGGTEAFFGQGTRLTVV.

A note on this clone: The CDR3 end is not reached by the read, which stops 3 residues before it; the germline J gene fills it in. The rearrangement links TRBV5-4 to TRBJ1-1; D is ambiguous. This CDR3 region has 16 residues. The germline gives CDR1 SGHNT, CDR2 YYREEE (reference sequence). V was trimmed by 0 bases and J by 5 bases, leaving 17 bases between them. This CDR3 reads CASSLAISAGRTEAFF. The covered CDR3 bases are TGTGCCAGCAGCTTGGCCATTTCCGCGGGCCGGACTGAA.

With regard to this clone: The read terminates 3 residues before the CDR3 end, so the remaining end is supplied by the germline J gene. V and J are TRBV20-1 and TRBJ2-5; the match to TRBD2 covers 13 bases. The V gene's germline CDR1 is DFQATT and CDR2 SNEGSKA (reference sequence). The CDR3 has 15 amino acids. V gave up 0 bases and J gave up 5 bases; unmatched junction bases: 3. The DNA read from the CDR3 is TGCAGTGCTAGAGAACTAGCGGGGGGGCTCGAGACC. This translates into CSARELAGGLET. The complete CDR3 sequence is CSARELAGGLETQYF.

Concerning this clone: The CDR3 is cut off 3 residues early in the read; its end comes from the germline J gene. The J gene is TRBJ1-1, the V gene TRBV12-3 or TRBV12-4, with 8 nucleotides matching TRBD1. The CDR3 length is 17 residues. Trimming cost V 3 bases and J 0 bases; bases outside gene matches: 9. The DNA read from the CDR3 is TGTGCCAGCAGTTTGAGGGACAGGCCGATCATGAACACTGAA. Translating it yields CASSLRDRPIMNTE. The complete CDR3 protein is CASSLRDRPIMNTEAFF.

A remark on this clone: The observed sequence ends 3 residues before the CDR3 terminus, with the missing tail filled in from the germline J gene. The chain uses TRBV19 and TRBJ1-5, with 7 nucleotides matching TRBD1. The trim removed 3 bases at V and 6 bases at J, leaving 8 bases unmatched. The germline CDR1 and CDR2 sequences are LNHDA and SQIVND (reference sequence). CDR3 length: 15 amino acids. CDR3 loop: CASSMAVTGSQPQHF. The DNA read from the CDR3 is TGTGCCAGTAGTATGGCAGTGACAGGGTCTCAGCCC.

On this clone: The read gets to within 3 residues of the CDR3 end, and the germline J gene fills in the rest. The chain carries TRBV30 and TRBJ2-7; 11 positions agree with TRBD1. Germline V gives CDR1 GTSNPN, CDR2 SVGIG (reference sequence). This CDR3 spans 14 amino acids. Unmatched junction bases numbered 3, after V lost 3 bases and J lost 2 bases. The CDR3: CAWSQGQGAYEQYF. The CDR3 DNA, read in part, is TGTGCCTGGAGCCAGGGACAGGGGGCCTACGAG.